This section outlines one T cell receptor beta chain sequence together with its context. Its cognate antigen is unknown. Method: immunoSEQ multiplex PCR; TCRdb's copy keeps in-frame clones and lacks some. The table lists about 79,000 clones, about 80% of them singletons. The data stem from a study of OX40 agonist ivuxolimab in advanced cancers. Looking at the study overall: Prior anti-PD-1, anti-PD-L1 or anti-CTLA-4 therapy did not bar entry, and roughly 40% had some. Findings and limits, study-wide: Partial responders receiving 0.1-3.0 mg/kg showed among the lowest clonal expansion.

The CDR3 is 18 amino acids. J gave up 7 bases and V 5 bases, and 15 bases lay outside the gene matches. CDR1 is SGHTA, CDR2 FQGNSA, per germline. The clonotype was recovered from an adult with an advanced solid tumor such as melanoma, head and neck, liver or kidney cancer. Source: CD4+ or CD8+ T cells sorted from blood, taken in a trial of the OX40 agonist ivuxolimab. The V and J genes are TRBV7-2 and TRBJ2-2, with 11 bases aligning to TRBD2. Written as DNA, the CDR3 is TGTGCCAGCAGCACCAACAGCCAGACTAGCGGGACTTACGGGGAGCTGTTTTTT. It is translated as CASSTNSQTSGTYGELFF.